This T cell receptor (beta chain) was recorded in a study of control samples from healthy donors and cancer patients. CDR1 and CDR2 from the germline V gene are LNHDA and SQIVND (reference sequence). The V gene lost 4 bases and the J gene lost 1 base, with 16 bases spanning the gap. The CDR3 is 16 amino acids. This clone was detected once. Sequencing was performed with immunoSEQ multiplex PCR; in TCRdb, only in-frame clones are kept and a portion is missing. The sample includes roughly 120,000 clones, 85% to 95% of them seen just once. Material for sequencing was blood. This rearrangement joins TRBV19 to TRBJ1-1; D unresolved. The source is a man younger than 40 in good health. The CDR3 DNA reads as TGTGCCAGTAGTAGGGTCCGGGTTGGTGGGAACACTGAAGCTTTCTTT. This codes for CASSRVRVGGNTEAFF.